This T cell receptor beta chain is drawn from a study of T cell repertoires in cytomegalovirus infection. As for the study in general: CMV epitopes that were recently identified and HLA-C-restricted were used alongside well-studied HLA-B-restricted ones. A matching HLA type, together with CMV infection, was signaled by public TCR beta signatures. Findings of the study overall: The ex vivo response was dominated by HLA-C-restricted CMV-specific TCR beta clonotypes.

This clonotype appeared once. Its cognate antigen is unknown. TCRdb reprocessed the reads with MiXCR, giving one entry per CDR3 protein. This table has about 900,000 distinct CDR3 sequences, roughly 30% appearing once. Trimming removed 10 bases at V and 7 bases at J, with 11 bases between. CDR1 is SNHLY, CDR2 FYNNEI, per germline. This CDR3 comprises 12 residues. The sequence was obtained from a human donor in good health (CMV status not recorded). Some clones in this sample may be carry-over from other donors' samples. The chain carries TRBV2 and TRBJ2-6; no reliable D call. This specimen was cultured CD8+ T cells from PBMCs, taken from culture after CMV antigen stimulation. The DNA of the CDR3 is TGTGCCACCCTTTCCATAGCCAACGTCCTGACTTTC. Translation: CATLSIANVLTF.